This TCR beta chain was documented in a study of OX40 agonist ivuxolimab in advanced cancers. The assay was immunoSEQ multiplex PCR, and TCRdb's table has in-frame clones only and misses some. The sample records 75,000 to 100,000 clones, less than 90% being singletons. CDR3 length: 15 residues. Germline CDR1 and CDR2: MNHEY and SMNVEV (reference sequence). The germline V and J ends were trimmed by 0 bases and 1 base, with 8 bases remaining between them. The J gene is TRBJ2-3, the V gene TRBV27, with D uncertain. Sequencing was performed on CD4+ or CD8+ T cells sorted from blood, taken in a trial of the OX40 agonist ivuxolimab. This TCR was recovered from an adult with an advanced solid tumor such as melanoma, head and neck, liver or kidney cancer. The CDR3 loop is CASSLSLPRTDTQYF. CDR3 bases: TGTGCCAGCAGTTTATCCCTCCCTCGCACAGATACGCAGTATTTT.